This TCR beta chain was found in a study of cytomegalovirus exposure and HLA in healthy donors. The protocol was immunoSEQ multiplex PCR, while the TCRdb copy is restricted to in-frame clones and leaves out a portion. The table records approximately 140,000 clones, roughly 86% of them present only once. Donors were drawn from the approximately 110-subject validation cohort, separate from the roughly 700-subject first cohort. The trim removed 4 bases at V and 4 bases at J, leaving 9 bases unmatched. The CDR3 has 16 amino acids. Germline values: CDR1 SGHRS, CDR2 YFSETQ. General study points: For cytomegalovirus status, the classifier reportedly gave diagnoses with high specificity and sensitivity. In the approximately 130 validation repertoires, approximately 94% of cluster scores exceeded 0, per a later analysis. Altogether, more than 150 TCR beta chains were recorded as cytomegalovirus-associated.

Of note for this clone: What it binds is not known.

V and J are TRBV5-1 and TRBJ2-1; 9 bases fit TRBD1. This receptor was obtained from a woman in her twenties or thirties in good health and CMV-seronegative. The sample consisted of PBMCs. The CDR3 spells CASSRTGTGIYNEQFF. In DNA, the CDR3 is TGCGCCAGCAGCCGGACCGGGACAGGGATTTACAATGAGCAGTTCTTC.